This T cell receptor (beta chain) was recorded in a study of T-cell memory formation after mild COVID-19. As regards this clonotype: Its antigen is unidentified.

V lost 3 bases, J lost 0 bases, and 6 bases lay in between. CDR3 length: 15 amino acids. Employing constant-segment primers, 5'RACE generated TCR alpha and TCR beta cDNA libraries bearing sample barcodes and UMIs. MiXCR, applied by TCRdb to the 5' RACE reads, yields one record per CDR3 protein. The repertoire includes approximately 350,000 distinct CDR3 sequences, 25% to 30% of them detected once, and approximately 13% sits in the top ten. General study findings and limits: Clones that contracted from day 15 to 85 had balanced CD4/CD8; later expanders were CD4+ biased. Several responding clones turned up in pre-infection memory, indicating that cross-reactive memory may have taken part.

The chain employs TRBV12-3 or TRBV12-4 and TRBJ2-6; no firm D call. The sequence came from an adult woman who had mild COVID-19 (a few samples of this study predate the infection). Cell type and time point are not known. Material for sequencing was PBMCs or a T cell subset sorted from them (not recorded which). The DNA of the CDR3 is TGTGCCAGCAGTTTGTATCCCTCTGGGGCCAACGTCCTGACTTTC. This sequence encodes CASSLYPSGANVLTF.